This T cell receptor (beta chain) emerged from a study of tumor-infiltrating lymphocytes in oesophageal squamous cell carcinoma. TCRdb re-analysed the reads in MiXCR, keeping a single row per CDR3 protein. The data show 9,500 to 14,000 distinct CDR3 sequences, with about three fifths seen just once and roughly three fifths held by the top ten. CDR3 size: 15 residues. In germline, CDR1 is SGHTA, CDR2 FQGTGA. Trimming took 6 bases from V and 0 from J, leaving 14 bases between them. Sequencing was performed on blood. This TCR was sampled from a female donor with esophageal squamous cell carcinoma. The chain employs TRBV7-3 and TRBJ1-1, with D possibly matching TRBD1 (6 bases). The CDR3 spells CASRDPGQMNTEAFF. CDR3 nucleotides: TGTGCCAGCAGGGACCCGGGACAAATGAACACTGAAGCTTTCTTT.